The entry that follows covers one T cell receptor beta chain sequence. This clonotype was seen many times. Its recognized antigen is unknown. Base qualities are not provided; no much larger clone lies one nucleotide away. This specimen comes from a study of regulatory T cells in long-lasting Graves disease (dated by TCRdb to the early 2020s). For context, the study as a whole: In the newly diagnosed Graves' disease group, patients had been taking antithyroid drugs for less than 3 months. The study was conducted in China and was registered as a clinical trial. Peripheral blood TCR sequencing and RNA sequencing compared persistent Graves' disease patients with newly diagnosed Graves' disease patients. TCR sequencing covered some 13 persistent and approximately 20 newly diagnosed Graves' disease patients, around 35 samples in total.

The protocol used for the library was multiplex PCR. These reads were obtained on an Illumina HiSeq 4000. TCR beta libraries were built with iRepertoire HTBI primers and Arm-PCR amplification of CDR3 regions. Before sequencing, the PCR products went through gel purification. From the authors' description of their analysis: Gene usage analysis of CDR3 amino acid clonotypes relied on the roughly 64 TRBV and around 13 TRBJ segments identified across samples. Filtered high-quality paired reads were merged into contigs using COPE and FqMerger. Contigs were aligned with BLAST to IMGT TRBV, TRBD and TRBJ reference genes, and CDR3 was defined per IMGT. Highly expanded clones were defined as clonotypes with a frequency above 0.1%. Shannon entropy served as the measure of repertoire diversity, while the Gini coefficient captured V-J evenness. Clonotypes shared by more than one individual were considered public. The raw public reads went through TCRdb reprocessing: fastp at Q25, MiXCR clone calling, in-frame beta chains kept. Here each entry gathers all rows of one CDR3 protein and keeps the most common genes and DNA. The V and J calls here are based on TCRdb, not the publication. The sample data list some 490,000 distinct CDR3 sequences, and about 11% of these were observed just once. Over 7% of the sample is held by the ten biggest clonotypes.

This specimen's time point label, interpreted: newly diagnosed GD, antithyroid drugs for less than 3 months. For both TCR sequencing and RNA sequencing, RNA was extracted from PBMCs in TRIzol. The diagnosis of Graves' disease followed American Thyroid Association guidelines. Patients were recruited from an endocrinology department in Xi'an, China. Each patient gave approximately 10 milliliters of peripheral blood, collected in an EDTA anticoagulant tube. Ficoll Paque Plus density gradient separation was used to isolate PBMCs, and no further T cell sorting was done. An Agilent 2100 Bioanalyzer and agarose gel were used to check RNA quality, while a NanoDrop 2000 measured RNA concentration. Beyond this particular receptor, the publication reports: As a limitation, the authors acknowledged that the small sample size may reduce accuracy. Only peripheral blood was studied, because thyroid tissue, the primary lesion, was inaccessible. Only the TCR beta chain was sequenced and analyzed. Compared with newly diagnosed patients, patients with persistent Graves' disease had lower TCR Shannon entropy and fewer highly expanded clones, which suggests clonal expansion. Persistent patients shared more public clonotypes among themselves (approximately 2,500) than newly diagnosed patients did (approximately 970). Preferential use of TRBV28, TRBJ1-2 and TRBJ2-5 was observed in persistent disease, whereas TRBV20-1 and TRBJ2-1 were favored in newly diagnosed disease.

The CDR3 goes from the cysteine to the phenylalanine over 12 residues. Just the 36-base CDR3 DNA is kept, in frame starting at base 1. V is shortened by 3 bases, J by 4 bases, and the region joining them spans 10 bases. CDR1 DFQATT and CDR2 SNEGSKA were looked up in the germline V gene (reference sequence). This sample also belongs to another study, concerning T cells in Graves' hyperthyroidism and ophthalmopathy. As described in the second report: A patient counted as having stable Graves' hyperthyroidism if no progression to ophthalmopathy occurred over 18 months of follow-up. Hyperthyroidism patients were newly diagnosed, had a disease duration of under 2 months, and were aged 18 to 65 years. Any patient with an uncontrolled infection, another autoimmune disease, pregnancy or lactation was excluded. Diagnoses were based on clinical symptoms, serum thyroxine and TRAb, thyroid ultrasound and orbital computed tomography. The first round of RT-PCR for the TCR CDR3 was performed with the HTBI primer set and the Qiagen OneStep RT-PCR kit. Most expanded thyroid clonotypes (frequency above 0.001) were also detected in blood, suggesting blood repertoires may reflect thyroid immune responses. In cross-validation, a model built on a 13 V-J signature told ophthalmopathy apart from stable hyperthyroidism with 85% to 90% sensitivity and about 81% specificity, and in testing the same model reached 80%/75%. During validation, the model predicted progression to ophthalmopathy a median of roughly 7.1 months ahead of onset, with approximately 71% sensitivity and less than 85% specificity. To identify distinguishing TCR V-J signatures, a discovery cohort of 100 patients was used, comprising 43 with Graves' ophthalmopathy and some 60 with stable Graves' hyperthyroidism. Prospective prediction of ophthalmopathy was tested in an independent validation cohort of 18 to 20 hyperthyroidism patients and roughly 16 patients who later progressed to ophthalmopathy. For training and testing, the approximately 97 patients in the discovery cohort were randomly divided in a 7:3 ratio. In addition, the study compared T-cell repertoires in thyroid tissue and in blood from several Graves' hyperthyroidism patients. Following sampling, methimazole starting at 30 mg daily was given to hyperthyroidism patients, and high-dose intravenous methylprednisolone was given to ophthalmopathy patients. Libraries were constructed in a second round of multiplex PCR, after which size selection and purification were performed. The libraries were sequenced on an Illumina HiSeq2000 using paired-end 100 bp reads. SOAPnuke was used to process the raw data, removing reads that contained adapters or uncalled bases, had a mean Phred below 15, or lacked an exact match to the constant primer or identifier. COPE v1.2.5 was used to merge high-quality paired reads, and clonotypes were defined as unique nucleotide sequences. MiTCR v1.1 was used to align clonotypes to the IMGT TRBV, TRBD and TRBJ reference segments. The analysis was restricted to V-J combinations with a frequency above 0.0001, which together covered 99% to 99.2% of the repertoires. A TCS score was defined as the ratio between F50 (clonal expansion) and ExV (chaos), using BLOSUM62-based TCRdist between CDR3 peptides within each V-J. Welch's t-statistics and random forest reduced around 510 V-J features to 13, which were used in a naive Bayes classifier (R e1071). No statistical method was used to fix the sample size in advance, and group allocation was not hidden from the investigators. According to the paper, TCR Vbeta CDR3 sequencing was carried out on 120 to 150 peripheral blood samples, which came from under 50 ophthalmopathy, some 73 hyperthyroidism and about 17 progressor patients.

This chain joins TRBV20-1 to TRBJ2-7; the D gene cannot be named for sure. The source material was peripheral blood mononuclear cells (PBMCs), sampled at new diagnosis, from a patient treated with antithyroid drugs. This clonotype originated in a woman in her twenties or thirties with Graves disease. Donor details come from another sample of the same person, matched by shared clones. The CDR3 loop reads CSARKEPYEQYF. The bases are TGCAGTGCTAGGAAAGAACCGTACGAGCAGTACTTC.